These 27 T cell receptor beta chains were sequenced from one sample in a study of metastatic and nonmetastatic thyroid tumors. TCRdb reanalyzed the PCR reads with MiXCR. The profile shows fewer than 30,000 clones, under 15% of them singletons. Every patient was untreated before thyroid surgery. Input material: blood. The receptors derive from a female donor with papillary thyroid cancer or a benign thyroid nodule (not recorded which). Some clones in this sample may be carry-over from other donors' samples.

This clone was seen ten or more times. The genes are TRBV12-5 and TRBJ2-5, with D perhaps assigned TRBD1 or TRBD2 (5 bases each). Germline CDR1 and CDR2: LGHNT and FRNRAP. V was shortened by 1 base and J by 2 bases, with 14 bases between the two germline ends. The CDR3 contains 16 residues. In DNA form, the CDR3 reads TGTGCTAGTGGTTTGGGCGAGGGGCGGACGCAAGAGACCCAGTACTTC. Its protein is CASGLGEGRTQETQYF. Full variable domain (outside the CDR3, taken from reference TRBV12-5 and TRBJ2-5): DARVTQTPRHKVTEMGQEVTMRCQPILGHNTVFWYRQTMMQGLELLAYFRNRAPLDDSGMPKDRFSAEMPDATLATLKIQPSEPRDSAVYFCASGLGEGRTQETQYFGPGTRLLVL.

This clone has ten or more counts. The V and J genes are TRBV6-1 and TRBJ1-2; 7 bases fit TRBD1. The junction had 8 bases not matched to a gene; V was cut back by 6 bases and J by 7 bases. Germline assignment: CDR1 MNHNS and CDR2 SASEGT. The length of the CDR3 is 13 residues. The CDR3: CASSPMTGLGYTF. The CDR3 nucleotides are TGTGCCAGCAGCCCCATGACAGGGCTTGGCTACACCTTC.

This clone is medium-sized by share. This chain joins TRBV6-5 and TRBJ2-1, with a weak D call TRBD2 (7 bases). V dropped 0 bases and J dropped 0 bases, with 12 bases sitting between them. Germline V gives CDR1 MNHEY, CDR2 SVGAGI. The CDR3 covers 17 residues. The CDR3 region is CASSYSRGATSYNEQFF. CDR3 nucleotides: TGTGCCAGCAGTTACTCTCGGGGGGCAACCTCCTACAATGAGCAGTTCTTC.

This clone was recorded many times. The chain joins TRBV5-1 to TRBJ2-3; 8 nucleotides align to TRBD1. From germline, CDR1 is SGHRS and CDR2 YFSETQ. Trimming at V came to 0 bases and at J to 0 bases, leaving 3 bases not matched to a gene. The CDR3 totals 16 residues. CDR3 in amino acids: CASSLAGQVSTDTQYF. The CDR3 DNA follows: TGCGCCAGCAGCTTGGCGGGACAGGTTAGCACAGATACGCAGTATTTT.

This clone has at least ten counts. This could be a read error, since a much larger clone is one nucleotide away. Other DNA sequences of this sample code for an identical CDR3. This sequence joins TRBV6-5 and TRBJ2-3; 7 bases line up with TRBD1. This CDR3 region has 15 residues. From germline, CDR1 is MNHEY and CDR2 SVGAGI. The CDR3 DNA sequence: TGTGCCAGCAGTTACGGGACAGAACGCACAGATACGCAGTATTTC. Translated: CASSYGTERTDTQYF.

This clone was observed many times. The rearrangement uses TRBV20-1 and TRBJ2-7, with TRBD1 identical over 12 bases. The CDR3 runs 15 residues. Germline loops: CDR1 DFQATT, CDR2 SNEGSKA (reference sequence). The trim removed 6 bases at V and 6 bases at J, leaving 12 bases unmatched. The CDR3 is CSAESPGQGAPEQYF. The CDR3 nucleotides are TGCAGTGCCGAGTCACCGGGACAGGGGGCCCCCGAGCAGTACTTC.

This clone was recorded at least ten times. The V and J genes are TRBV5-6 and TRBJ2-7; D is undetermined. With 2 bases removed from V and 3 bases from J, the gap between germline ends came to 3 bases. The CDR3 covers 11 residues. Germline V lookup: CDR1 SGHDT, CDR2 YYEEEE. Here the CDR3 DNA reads TGTGCCAGCAGCTTCAACTACGAGCAGTACTTC. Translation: CASSFNYEQYF.

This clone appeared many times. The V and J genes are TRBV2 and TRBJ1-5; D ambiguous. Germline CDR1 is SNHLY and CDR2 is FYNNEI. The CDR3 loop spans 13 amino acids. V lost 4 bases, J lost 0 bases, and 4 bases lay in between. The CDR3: CASSVSSNQPQHF. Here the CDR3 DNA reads TGTGCCAGCAGTGTTAGTAGCAATCAGCCCCAGCATTTT.

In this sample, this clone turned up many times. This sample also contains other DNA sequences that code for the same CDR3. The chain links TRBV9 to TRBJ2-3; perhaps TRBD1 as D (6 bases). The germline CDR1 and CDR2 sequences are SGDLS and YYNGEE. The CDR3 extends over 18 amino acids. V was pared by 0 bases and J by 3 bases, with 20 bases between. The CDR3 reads CASSVEGDPRMQTDTQYF. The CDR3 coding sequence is TGTGCCAGCAGCGTAGAGGGGGATCCCCGAATGCAAACAGATACGCAGTATTTT.

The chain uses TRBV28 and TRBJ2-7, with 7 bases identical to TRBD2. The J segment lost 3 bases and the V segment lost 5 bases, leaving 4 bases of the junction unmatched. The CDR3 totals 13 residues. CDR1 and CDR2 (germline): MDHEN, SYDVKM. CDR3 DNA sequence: TGTGCCAGCAGTCCAAGCGGGAACTACGAGCAGTACTTC. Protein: CASSPSGNYEQYF.

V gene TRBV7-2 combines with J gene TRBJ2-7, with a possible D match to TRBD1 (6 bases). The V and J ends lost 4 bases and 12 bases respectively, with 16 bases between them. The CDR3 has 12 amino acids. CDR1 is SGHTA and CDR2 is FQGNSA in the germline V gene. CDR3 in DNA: TGTGCCAGCAGCTCCCAGGACAGCCGTTGGTACTTC. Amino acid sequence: CASSSQDSRWYF.

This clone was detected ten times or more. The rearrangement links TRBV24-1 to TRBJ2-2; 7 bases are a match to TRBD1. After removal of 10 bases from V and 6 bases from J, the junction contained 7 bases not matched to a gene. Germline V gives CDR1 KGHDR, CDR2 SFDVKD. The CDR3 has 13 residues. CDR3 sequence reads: CATRQGSAGELFF. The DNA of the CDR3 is TGTGCCACGCGACAGGGCTCGGCCGGGGAGCTGTTTTTT.

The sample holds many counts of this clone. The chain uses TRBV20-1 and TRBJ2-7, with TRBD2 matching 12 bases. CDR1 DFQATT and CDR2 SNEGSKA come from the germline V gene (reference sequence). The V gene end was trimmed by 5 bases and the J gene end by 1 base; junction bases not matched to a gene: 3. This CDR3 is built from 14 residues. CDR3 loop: CSADGTSGSYEQYF. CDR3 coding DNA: TGCAGTGCTGACGGGACTAGCGGGTCCTACGAGCAGTACTTC.

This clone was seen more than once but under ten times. CDR3 nucleotide sequence: TGTGCCAGCCTGCGCGGGGACGTACGTGGCTACACCTTC. It specifies CASLRGDVRGYTF. The chain employs TRBV12-3 or TRBV12-4 and TRBJ1-2, with D possibly TRBD1 on 5 matching bases. The V and J ends lost 8 bases and 7 bases respectively, with 17 bases between them. The CDR3 runs to 13 residues.

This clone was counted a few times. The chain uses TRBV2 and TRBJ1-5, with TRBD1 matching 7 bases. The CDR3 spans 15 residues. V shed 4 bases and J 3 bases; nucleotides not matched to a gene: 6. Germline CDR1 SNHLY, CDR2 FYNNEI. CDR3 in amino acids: CASSAMGTDNQPQHF. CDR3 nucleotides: TGTGCCAGCAGTGCTATGGGGACAGACAATCAGCCCCAGCATTTT.

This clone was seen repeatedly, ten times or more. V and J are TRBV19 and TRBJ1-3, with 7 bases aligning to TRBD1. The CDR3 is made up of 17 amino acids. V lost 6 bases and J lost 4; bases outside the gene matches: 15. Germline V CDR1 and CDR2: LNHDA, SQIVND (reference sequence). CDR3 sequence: CASRRGIGEGAGNTIYF. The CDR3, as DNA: TGTGCCAGTAGAAGGGGAATTGGCGAGGGGGCCGGAAACACCATATATTTT.

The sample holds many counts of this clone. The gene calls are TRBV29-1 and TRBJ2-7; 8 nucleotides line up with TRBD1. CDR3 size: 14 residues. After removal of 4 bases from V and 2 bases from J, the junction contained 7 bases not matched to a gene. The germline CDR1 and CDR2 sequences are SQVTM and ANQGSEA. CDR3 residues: CSVAVDRDTYEQYF. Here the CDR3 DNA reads TGCAGCGTTGCAGTGGACAGGGATACCTACGAGCAGTACTTC.

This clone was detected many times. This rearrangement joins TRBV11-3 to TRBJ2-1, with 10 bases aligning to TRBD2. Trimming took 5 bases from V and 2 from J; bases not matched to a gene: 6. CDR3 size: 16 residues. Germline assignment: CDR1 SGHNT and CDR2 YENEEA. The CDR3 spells CASSQGLANPYNEQFF. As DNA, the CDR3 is TGTGCCAGCAGCCAGGGACTAGCGAATCCCTACAATGAGCAGTTCTTC.

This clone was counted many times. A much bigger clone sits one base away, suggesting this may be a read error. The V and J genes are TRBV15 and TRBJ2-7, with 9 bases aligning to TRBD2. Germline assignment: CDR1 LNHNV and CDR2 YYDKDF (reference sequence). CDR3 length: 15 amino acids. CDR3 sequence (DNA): TGTGCCACCAGCAACCCGACTAGCGGACTCTACGGGCAGTACTTC. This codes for CATSNPTSGLYGQYF.

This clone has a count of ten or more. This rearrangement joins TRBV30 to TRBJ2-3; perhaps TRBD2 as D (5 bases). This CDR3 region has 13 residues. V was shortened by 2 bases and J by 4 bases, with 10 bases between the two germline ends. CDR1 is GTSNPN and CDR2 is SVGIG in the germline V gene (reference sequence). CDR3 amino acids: CAWSMPRADTQYF. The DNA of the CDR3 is TGTGCCTGGAGTATGCCGAGGGCAGATACGCAGTATTTT.

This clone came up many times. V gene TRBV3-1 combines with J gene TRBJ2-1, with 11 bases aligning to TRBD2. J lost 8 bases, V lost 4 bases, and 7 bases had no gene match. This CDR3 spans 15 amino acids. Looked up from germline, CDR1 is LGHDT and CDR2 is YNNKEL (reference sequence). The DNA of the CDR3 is TGTGCCAGCAGCCGCGTAACTAGCGGGAGTGATGAGCAGTTCTTC. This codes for CASSRVTSGSDEQFF.

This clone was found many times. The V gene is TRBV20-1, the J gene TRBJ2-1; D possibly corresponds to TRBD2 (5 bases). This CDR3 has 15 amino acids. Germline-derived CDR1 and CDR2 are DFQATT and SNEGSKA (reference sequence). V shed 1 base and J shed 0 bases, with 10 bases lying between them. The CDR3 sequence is CSARGLGSSYNEQFF. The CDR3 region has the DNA TGCAGTGCTAGAGGGCTAGGGAGCTCCTACAATGAGCAGTTCTTC.

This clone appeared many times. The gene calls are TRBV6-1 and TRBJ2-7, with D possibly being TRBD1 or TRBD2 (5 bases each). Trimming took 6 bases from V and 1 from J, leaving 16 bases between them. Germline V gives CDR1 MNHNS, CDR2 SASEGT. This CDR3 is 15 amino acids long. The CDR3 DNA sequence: TGTGCCAGCAGGTTCAGGGAGCCCTCTTCCTACGAGCAGTACTTC. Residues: CASRFREPSSYEQYF.

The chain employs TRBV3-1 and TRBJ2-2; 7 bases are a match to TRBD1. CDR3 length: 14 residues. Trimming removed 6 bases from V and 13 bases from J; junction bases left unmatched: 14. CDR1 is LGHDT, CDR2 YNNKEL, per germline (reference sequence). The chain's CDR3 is CASRYRGRPRGLFF. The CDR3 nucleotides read TGTGCCAGCAGGTACAGGGGTCGGCCCAGGGGGCTGTTTTTT.

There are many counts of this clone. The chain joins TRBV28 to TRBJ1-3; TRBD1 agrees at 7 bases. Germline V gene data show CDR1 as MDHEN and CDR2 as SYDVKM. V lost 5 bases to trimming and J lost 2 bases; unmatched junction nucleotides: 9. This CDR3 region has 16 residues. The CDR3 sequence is CASSTTSTGTGNTIYF. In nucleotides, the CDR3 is TGTGCCAGCAGTACTACCTCGACAGGGACTGGAAACACCATATATTTT.

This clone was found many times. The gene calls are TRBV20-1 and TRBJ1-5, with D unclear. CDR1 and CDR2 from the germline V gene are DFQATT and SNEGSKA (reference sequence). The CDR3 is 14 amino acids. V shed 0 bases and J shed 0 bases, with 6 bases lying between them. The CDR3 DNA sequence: TGCAGTGCTAGAGATATGTATAGCAATCAGCCCCAGCATTTT. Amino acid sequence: CSARDMYSNQPQHF.

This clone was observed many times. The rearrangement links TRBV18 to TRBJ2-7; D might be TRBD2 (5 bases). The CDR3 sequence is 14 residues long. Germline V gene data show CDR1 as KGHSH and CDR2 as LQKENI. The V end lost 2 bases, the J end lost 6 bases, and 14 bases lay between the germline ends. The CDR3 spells CASSPSREVVEQYF. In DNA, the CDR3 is TGTGCCAGCTCACCATCTCGGGAAGTGGTCGAGCAGTACTTC.